The clone carrying this TCR beta chain was found many times. Its specificity is unknown. Amplification targeted the TCR beta CDR3 regions, with RNA transcripts as the source material. HTBI primers were used in a first-round RT-PCR, which preceded a second-round multiplex PCR. TCRdb re-called the multiplex PCR reads with MiXCR, one entry per CDR3 protein. Of around 1,200,000 distinct CDR3 sequences in the sample, 35% to 40% were seen once. The V end lost 0 bases, the J end lost 1 base, and 0 bases lay between the germline ends. The CDR3 contains 12 residues. Germline loops: CDR1 KGHDR, CDR2 SFDVKD. This sample is drawn from a study of Graves' ophthalmopathy and Graves' hyperthyroidism. Study observations and caveats: In blood, most expanded thyroid clonotypes above 0.001 frequency were also detected.

The material sequenced was peripheral blood or thyroid tissue (not recorded which). The TCR comes from an adult man with Graves' hyperthyroidism. This chain uses TRBV24-1 with TRBJ2-7, with no clear D. This CDR3 is CATSDLSYEQYF. The CDR3 DNA follows: TGTGCCACCAGTGATTTGTCCTACGAGCAGTACTTC.